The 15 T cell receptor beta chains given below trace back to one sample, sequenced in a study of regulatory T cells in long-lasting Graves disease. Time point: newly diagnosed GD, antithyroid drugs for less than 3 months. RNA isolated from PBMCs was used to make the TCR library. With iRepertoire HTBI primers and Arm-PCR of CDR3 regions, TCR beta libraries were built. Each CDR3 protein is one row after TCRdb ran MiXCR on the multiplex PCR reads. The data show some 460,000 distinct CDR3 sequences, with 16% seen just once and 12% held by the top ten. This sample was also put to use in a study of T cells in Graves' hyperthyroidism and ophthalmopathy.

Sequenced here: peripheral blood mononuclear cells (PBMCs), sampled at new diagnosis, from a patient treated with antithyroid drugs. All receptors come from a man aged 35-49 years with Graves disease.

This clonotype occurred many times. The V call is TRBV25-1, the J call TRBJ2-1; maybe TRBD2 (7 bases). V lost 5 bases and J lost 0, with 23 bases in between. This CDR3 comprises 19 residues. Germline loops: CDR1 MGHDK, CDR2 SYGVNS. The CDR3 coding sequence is TGTGCCAGCAGTTTAACTACCCCCGGGGGGACATACTCCTACAATGAGCAGTTCTTC. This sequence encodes CASSLTTPGGTYSYNEQFF.

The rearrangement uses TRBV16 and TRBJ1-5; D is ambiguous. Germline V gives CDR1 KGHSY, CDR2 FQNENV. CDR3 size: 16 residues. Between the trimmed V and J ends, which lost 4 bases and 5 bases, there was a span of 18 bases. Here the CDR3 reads CASSPTQERSDQPQHF. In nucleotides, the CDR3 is TGTGCCAGCAGCCCCACCCAGGAAAGGTCAGATCAGCCCCAGCATTTT.

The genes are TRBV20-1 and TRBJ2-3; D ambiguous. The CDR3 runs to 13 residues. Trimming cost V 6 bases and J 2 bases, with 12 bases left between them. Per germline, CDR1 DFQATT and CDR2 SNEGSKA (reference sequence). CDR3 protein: CSARLTFTDTQYF. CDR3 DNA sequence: TGCAGTGCCCGATTGACCTTCACAGATACGCAGTATTTT.

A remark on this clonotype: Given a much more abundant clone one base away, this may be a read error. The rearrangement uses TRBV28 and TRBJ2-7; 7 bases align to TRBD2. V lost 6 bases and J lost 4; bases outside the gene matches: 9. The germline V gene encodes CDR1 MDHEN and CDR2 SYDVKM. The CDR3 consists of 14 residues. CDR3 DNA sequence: TGTGCCAGCAGCACTAGCGAGAGTCATTACGAGCAGTACTTC. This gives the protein CASSTSESHYEQYF.

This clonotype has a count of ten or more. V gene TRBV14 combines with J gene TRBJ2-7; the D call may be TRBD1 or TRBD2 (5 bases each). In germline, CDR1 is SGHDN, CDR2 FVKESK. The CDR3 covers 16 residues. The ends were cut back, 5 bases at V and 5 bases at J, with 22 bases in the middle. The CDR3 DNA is TGTGCCAGCAGCGACACTGTTTGGGGGAGCATCGACGAGCAGTACTTC. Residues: CASSDTVWGSIDEQYF. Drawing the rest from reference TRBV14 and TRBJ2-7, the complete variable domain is EAGVTQFPSHSVIEKGQTVTLRCDPISGHDNLYWYRRVMGKEIKFLLHFVKESKQDESGMPNNRFLAERTGGTYSTLKVQPAELEDSGVYFCASSDTVWGSIDEQYFGPGTRLTVT.

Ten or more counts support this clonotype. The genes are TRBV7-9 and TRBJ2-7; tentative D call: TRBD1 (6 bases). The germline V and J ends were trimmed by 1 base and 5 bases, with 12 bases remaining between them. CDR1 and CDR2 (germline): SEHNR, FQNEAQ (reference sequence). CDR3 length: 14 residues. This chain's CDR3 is CASSLDRAKNEQYF. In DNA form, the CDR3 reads TGTGCCAGCAGCTTAGACAGGGCGAAAAACGAGCAGTACTTC.

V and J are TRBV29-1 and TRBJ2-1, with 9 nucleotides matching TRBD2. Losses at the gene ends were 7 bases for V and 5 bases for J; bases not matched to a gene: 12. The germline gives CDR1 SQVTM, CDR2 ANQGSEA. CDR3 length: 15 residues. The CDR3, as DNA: TGCAGCGCTCCTAGTGGTAGCGGGAGAAACAATGAGCAGTTCTTC. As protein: CSAPSGSGRNNEQFF.

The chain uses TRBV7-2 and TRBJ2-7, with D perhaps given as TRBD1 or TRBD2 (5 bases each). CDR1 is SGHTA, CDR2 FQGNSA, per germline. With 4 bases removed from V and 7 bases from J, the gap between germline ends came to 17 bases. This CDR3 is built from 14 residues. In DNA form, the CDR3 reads TGTGCCAGCAGCTCCGGGACGGTAGGACGGGAGCAGTACTTC. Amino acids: CASSSGTVGREQYF.

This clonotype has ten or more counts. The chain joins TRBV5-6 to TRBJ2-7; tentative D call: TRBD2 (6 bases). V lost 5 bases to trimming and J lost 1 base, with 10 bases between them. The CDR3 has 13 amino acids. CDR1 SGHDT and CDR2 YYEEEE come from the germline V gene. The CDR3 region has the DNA TGTGCCAGCAGTGCGGGACCGTCCTACGAGCAGTACTTC. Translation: CASSAGPSYEQYF.

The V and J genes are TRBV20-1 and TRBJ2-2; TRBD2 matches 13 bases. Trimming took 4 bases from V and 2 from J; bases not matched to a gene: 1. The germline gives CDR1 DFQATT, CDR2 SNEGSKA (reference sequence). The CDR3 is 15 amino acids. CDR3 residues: CSATGLAGNTGELFF. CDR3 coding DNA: TGCAGTGCTACGGGACTAGCGGGAAACACCGGGGAGCTGTTTTTT.

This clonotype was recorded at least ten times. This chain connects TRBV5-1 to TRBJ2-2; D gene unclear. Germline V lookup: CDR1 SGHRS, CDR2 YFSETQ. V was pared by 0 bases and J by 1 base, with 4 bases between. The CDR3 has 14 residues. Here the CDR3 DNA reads TGCGCCAGCAGCTTGGAGATGAACACCGGGGAGCTGTTTTTT. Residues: CASSLEMNTGELFF. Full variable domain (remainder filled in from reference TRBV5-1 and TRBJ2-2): KAGVTQTPRYLIKTRGQQVTLSCSPISGHRSVSWYQQTPGQGLQFLFEYFSETQRNKGNFPGRFSGRQFSNSRSEMNVSTLELGDSALYLCASSLEMNTGELFFGEGSRLTVL.

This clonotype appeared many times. CDR3 DNA sequence: TGCAGCGTTGTGGGCAGTTACTACGAGCAGTACTTC. Translated: CSVVGSYYEQYF. V is TRBV29-1 and J is TRBJ2-7; D uncertain. Looked up from germline, CDR1 is SQVTM and CDR2 is ANQGSEA. The CDR3 is 12 amino acids. V lost 4 bases to trimming and J lost 3 bases, with 10 bases between them.

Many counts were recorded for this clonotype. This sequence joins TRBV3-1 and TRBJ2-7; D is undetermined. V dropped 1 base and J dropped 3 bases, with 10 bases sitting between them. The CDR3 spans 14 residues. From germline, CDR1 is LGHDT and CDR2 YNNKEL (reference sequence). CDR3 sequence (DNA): TGTGCCAGCAGCCAAGGGGCCCTGGACTACGAGCAGTACTTC. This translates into CASSQGALDYEQYF.

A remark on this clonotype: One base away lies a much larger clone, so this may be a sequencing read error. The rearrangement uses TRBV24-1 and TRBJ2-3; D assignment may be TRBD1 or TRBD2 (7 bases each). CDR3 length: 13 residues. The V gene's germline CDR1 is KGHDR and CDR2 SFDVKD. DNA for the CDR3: TGTGCCGCCAGCAGGGGGAGGGCAGATACGCAGTATTTT. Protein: CAASRGRADTQYF.

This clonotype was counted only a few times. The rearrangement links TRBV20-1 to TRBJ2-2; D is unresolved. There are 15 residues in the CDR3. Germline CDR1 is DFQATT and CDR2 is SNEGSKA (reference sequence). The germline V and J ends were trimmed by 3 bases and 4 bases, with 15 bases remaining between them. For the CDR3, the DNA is TGCAGTGCTAGTTTATTTGAAAGGGCCACCGGGGAGCTGTTTTTT. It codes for CSASLFERATGELFF.